The entry below describes one TCR beta chain. Using immunoSEQ multiplex PCR, the repertoire was profiled, and TCRdb retains in-frame clones only, with some absent. This table holds approximately 530,000 clones, about 96% found once. Both subsets, CD45RA+ naive and CD45RA-negative memory, were split from the CD4+ cells. Germline V CDR1 and CDR2: MNHNY, SVGAGI (reference sequence). This CDR3 comprises 15 residues. The V segment lost 6 bases and the J segment 4 bases; nucleotides outside the gene matches: 9. The entry originates in a study of shared clonotypes between healthy human individuals. Turning to the study itself: The composition of the donors was two women and a few men aged 18 to 49. Per-donor plates numbered three CD4 naive, three CD4 memory, two CD8 naive and one CD8 memory.

This receptor was obtained from a woman younger than 45 in good health. The chain couples TRBV6-6 to TRBJ2-7, with 10 bases fitting TRBD2. The sequencing input was naive CD4+ T cells sorted from blood. Regarding subset: CD45RA+ positively selected. In nucleotides, the CDR3 is TGTGCCAGCAGCCCTCTAGCTAGCGGGAGTTACGAGCAGTACTTC. Its translation: CASSPLASGSYEQYF.